This passage covers 4 T cell receptor beta chains from one sample sequenced in a study of early T cells in non-severe SARS-CoV-2 infection. TCRdb reprocessed the 5' RACE reads via MiXCR and lists one record per CDR3 protein. The sample has about 55,000 distinct CDR3 sequences, about 16% seen once. The material was whole blood, obtained at baseline. These receptors all come from an adult who was a healthcare worker with PCR-confirmed SARS-CoV-2 infection or an uninfected control (not recorded which).

This clonotype has more than one count but fewer than ten. The rearrangement links TRBV3-1 to TRBJ2-7; 9 bases align to TRBD2. V lost 1 base and J lost 4; bases outside the gene matches: 8. This CDR3 is 16 amino acids long. CDR1 is LGHDT and CDR2 is YNNKEL in the germline V gene (reference sequence). CDR3 sequence: CASSQVGTSNRYEQYF. Written as DNA, the CDR3 is TGTGCCAGCAGCCAAGTTGGGACTAGCAACCGGTACGAGCAGTACTTC.

This clonotype has a count of ten or more. The chain recombines TRBV10-2 with TRBJ1-5, with 8 bases aligning to TRBD1. Germline V CDR1 and CDR2: WSHSY, SAAADI. CDR3 length: 17 amino acids. The trim removed 2 bases at V and 2 bases at J, leaving 8 bases unmatched. This CDR3 is CASSEPPDREGNQPQHF. In DNA form, the CDR3 reads TGCGCCAGCAGTGAGCCCCCGGACAGGGAAGGCAATCAGCCCCAGCATTTT.

This chain joins TRBV28 and TRBJ2-7; D is perhaps TRBD1 or TRBD2 (6 bases each). Trimming shortened V by 2 bases and J by 7 bases, and 15 bases separated the two germline ends. Germline V gene data show CDR1 as MDHEN and CDR2 as SYDVKM. The CDR3 extends over 14 amino acids. CDR3 DNA: TGTGCCAGCAGTTTAGGGGGGCCGACGTTGGAGCAGTACTTC. Encoded protein: CASSLGGPTLEQYF.

This chain links TRBV9 with TRBJ1-1, with 7 bases fitting TRBD1. The CDR3 is made up of 13 amino acids. Germline lookup yields CDR1 SGDLS and CDR2 YYNGEE. Unmatched junction bases numbered 3, after V lost 4 bases and J lost 3 bases. The CDR3 here is CASSKDRDTEAFF. CDR3 in DNA: TGTGCCAGCAGCAAAGACAGGGACACTGAAGCTTTCTTT.